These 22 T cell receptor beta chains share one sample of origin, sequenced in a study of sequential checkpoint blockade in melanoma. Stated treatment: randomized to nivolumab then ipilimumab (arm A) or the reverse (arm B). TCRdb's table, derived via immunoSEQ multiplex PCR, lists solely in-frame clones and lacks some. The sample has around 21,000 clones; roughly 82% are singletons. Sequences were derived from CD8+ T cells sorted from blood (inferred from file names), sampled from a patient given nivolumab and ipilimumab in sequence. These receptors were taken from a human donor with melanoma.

CDR3 residues: CASSEARAVQQYF. The CDR3 DNA follows: TGTGCCAGCAGTGAAGCGCGGGCAGTTCAGCAGTACTTC. J is TRBJ2-7 and V is TRBV2, with D possibly being TRBD2 (5 bases). The CDR3 contains 13 residues. Germline CDR1 SNHLY, CDR2 FYNNEI. V was cut by 0 bases and J by 8 bases, with 11 bases left in between.

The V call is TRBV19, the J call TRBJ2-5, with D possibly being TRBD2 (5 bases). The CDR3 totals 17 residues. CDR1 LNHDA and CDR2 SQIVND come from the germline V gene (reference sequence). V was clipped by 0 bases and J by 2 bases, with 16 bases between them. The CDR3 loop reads CASSIDLVSGFQETQYF. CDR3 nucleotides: TGTGCCAGTAGTATAGATCTGGTCAGCGGATTTCAAGAGACCCAGTACTTC.

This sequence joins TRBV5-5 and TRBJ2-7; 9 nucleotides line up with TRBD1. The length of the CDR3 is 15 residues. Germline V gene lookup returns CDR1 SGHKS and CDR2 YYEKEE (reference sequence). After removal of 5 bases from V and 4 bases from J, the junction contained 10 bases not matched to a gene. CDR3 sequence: CASSHPGQGLYEQYF. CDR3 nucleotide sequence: TGTGCCAGCAGTCACCCGGGACAGGGATTATACGAGCAGTACTTC.

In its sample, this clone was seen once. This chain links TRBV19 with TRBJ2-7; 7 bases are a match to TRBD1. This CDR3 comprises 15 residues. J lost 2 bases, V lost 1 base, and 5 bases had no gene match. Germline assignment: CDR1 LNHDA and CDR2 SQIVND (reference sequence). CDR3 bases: TGTGCCAGTAGTATAGTGGGGACAGTCACCTACGAGCAGTACTTC. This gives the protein CASSIVGTVTYEQYF.

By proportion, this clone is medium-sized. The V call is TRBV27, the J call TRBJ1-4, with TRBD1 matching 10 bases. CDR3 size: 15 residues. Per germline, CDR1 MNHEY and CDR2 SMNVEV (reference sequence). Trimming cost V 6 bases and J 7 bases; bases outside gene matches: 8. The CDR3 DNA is TGTGCCAGCAGGCGCTGGACAGGGGGTAGTGAAAAACTGTTTTTT. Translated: CASRRWTGGSEKLFF.

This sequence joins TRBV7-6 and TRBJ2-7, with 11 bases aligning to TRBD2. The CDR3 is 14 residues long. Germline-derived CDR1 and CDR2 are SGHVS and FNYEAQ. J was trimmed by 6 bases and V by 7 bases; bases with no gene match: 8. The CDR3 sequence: CASTRSGGAAEQYF. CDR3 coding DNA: TGTGCCAGCACCCGTAGCGGGGGGGCCGCCGAGCAGTACTTC. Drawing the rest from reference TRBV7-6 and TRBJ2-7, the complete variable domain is GAGVSQSPRYKVTKRGQDVALRCDPISGHVSLYWYRQALGQGPEFLTYFNYEAQQDKSGLPNDRFSAERPEGSISTLTIQRTEQRDSAMYRCASTRSGGAAEQYFGPGTRLTVT.

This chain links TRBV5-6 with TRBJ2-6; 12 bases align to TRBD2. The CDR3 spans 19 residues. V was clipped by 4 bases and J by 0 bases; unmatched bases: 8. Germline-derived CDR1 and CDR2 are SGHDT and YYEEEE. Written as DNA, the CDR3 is TGTGCCAGCAGCAGACCTAGCGGGGGGGCCTACTCTGGGGCCAACGTCCTGACTTTC. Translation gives CASSRPSGGAYSGANVLTF.

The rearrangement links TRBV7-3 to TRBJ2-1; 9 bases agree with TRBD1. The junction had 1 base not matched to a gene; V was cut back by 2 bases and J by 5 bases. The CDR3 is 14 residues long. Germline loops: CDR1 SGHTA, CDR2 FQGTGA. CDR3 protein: CASSLWTGDNEQFF. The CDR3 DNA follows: TGTGCCAGCAGCTTATGGACAGGGGACAATGAGCAGTTCTTC. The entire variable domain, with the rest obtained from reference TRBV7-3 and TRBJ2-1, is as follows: GAGVSQTPSNKVTEKGKYVELRCDPISGHTALYWYRQSLGQGPEFLIYFQGTGAADDSGLPNDRFFAVRPEGSVSTLKIQRTERGDSAVYLCASSLWTGDNEQFFGPGTRLTVL.

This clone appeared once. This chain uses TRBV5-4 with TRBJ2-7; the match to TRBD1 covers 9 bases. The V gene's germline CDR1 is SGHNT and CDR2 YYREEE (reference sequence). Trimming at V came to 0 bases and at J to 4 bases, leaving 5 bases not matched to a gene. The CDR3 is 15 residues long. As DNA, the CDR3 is TGTGCCAGCAGCTTGGGACAGGGGGGTGTTTACGAGCAGTACTTC. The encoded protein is CASSLGQGGVYEQYF.

The CDR3 loop reads CASSPPENNEQFF. The CDR3 region has the DNA TGTGCCAGCAGCCCTCCCGAGAACAATGAGCAGTTCTTC. J is TRBJ2-1 and V is TRBV7-9, with D hard to call. The CDR3 runs 13 residues. Trimming removed 5 bases at V and 5 bases at J, with 10 bases between. The germline CDR1 and CDR2 sequences are SEHNR and FQNEAQ (reference sequence).

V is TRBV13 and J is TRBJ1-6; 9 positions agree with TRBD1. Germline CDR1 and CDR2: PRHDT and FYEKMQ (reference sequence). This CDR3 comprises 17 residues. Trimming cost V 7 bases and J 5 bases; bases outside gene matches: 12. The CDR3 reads CASKDEQGALDNSPLHF. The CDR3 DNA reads TGTGCCAGCAAAGATGAACAGGGGGCATTAGATAATTCACCCCTCCACTTT. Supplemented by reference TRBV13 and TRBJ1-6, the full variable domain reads AAGVIQSPRHLIKEKRETATLKCYPIPRHDTVYWYQQGPGQDPQFLISFYEKMQSDKGSIPDRFSAQQFSDYHSELNMSSLELGDSALYFCASKDEQGALDNSPLHFGNGTRLTVT.

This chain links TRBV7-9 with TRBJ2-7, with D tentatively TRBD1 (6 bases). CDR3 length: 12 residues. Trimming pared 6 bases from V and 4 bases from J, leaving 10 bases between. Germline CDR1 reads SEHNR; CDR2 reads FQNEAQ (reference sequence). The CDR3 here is CASSRQGYEQYF. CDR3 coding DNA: TGTGCCAGCAGTCGGCAGGGGTACGAGCAGTACTTC.

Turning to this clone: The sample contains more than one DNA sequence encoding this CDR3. DNA of the CDR3: TGTGCCAGCAGCCAAGGCAGGGGCCTAGCCTACGAGCAGTACTTC. Protein sequence: CASSQGRGLAYEQYF. V is TRBV4-2 and J is TRBJ2-7; D is perhaps TRBD1 (6 bases). V dropped 1 base and J dropped 2 bases, with 12 bases sitting between them. The CDR3 spans 15 residues. In germline, CDR1 is LGHNA, CDR2 YNFKEQ.

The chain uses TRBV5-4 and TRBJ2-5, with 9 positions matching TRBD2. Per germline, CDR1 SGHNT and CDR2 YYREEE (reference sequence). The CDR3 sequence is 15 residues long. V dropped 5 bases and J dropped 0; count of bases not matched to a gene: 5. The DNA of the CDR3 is TGTGCCAGCAGGATAGCGGGGGACAACCAAGAGACCCAGTACTTC. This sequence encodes CASRIAGDNQETQYF.

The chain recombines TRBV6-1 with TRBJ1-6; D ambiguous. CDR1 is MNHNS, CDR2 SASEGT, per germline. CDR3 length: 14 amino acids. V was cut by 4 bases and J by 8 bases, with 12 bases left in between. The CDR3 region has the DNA TGTGCCAGCAGTGTACGGGTACTAGATTCACCCCTCCACTTT. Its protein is CASSVRVLDSPLHF.

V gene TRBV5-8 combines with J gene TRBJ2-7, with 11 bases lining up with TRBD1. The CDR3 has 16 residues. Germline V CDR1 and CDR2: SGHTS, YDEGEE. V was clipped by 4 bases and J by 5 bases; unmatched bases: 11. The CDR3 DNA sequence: TGTGCCAGCAGCGACCCTGTGGGACAGGGGGAGCACGAGCAGTACTTC. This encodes CASSDPVGQGEHEQYF. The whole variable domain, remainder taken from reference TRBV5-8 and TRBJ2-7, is EAGVTQSPTHLIKTRGQQATLRCSPISGHTSVYWYQQALGLGLQFLLWYDEGEERNRGNFPPRFSGRQFPNYSSELNVNALELEDSALYLCASSDPVGQGEHEQYFGPGTRLTVT.

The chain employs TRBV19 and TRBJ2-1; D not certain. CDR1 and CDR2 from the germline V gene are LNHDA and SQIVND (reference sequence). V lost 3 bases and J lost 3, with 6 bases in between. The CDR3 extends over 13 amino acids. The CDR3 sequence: CASSMVGYNEQFF. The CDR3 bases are TGTGCCAGTAGTATGGTCGGCTACAATGAGCAGTTCTTC.

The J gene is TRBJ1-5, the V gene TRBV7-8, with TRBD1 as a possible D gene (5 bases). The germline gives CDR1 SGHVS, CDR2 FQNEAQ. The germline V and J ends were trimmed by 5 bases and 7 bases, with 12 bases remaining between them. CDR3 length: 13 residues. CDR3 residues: CASSLPGGQPQHF. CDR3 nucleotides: TGTGCCAGCAGCCTACCGGGGGGGCAGCCCCAGCATTTT.

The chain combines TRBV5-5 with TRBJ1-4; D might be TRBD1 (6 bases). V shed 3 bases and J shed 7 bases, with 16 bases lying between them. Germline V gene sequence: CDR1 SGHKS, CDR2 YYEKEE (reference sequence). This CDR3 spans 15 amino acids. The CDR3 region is CASSSTGTRSEKLFF. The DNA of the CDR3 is TGTGCCAGCAGCTCAACCGGGACAAGATCTGAAAAACTGTTTTTT.

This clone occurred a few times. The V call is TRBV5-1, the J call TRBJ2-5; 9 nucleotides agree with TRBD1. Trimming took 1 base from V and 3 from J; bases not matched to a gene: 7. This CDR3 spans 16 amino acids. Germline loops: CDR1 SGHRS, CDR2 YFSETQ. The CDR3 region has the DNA TGCGCCAGCAGCTTGTACACCGGGACAGGGAAAGAGACCCAGTACTTC. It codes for CASSLYTGTGKETQYF.

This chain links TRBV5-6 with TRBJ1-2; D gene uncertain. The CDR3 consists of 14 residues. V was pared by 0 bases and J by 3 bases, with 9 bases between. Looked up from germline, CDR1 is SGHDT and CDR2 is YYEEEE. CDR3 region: CASSLVRQDYGYTF. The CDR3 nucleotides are TGTGCCAGCAGCTTGGTCCGGCAGGACTATGGCTACACCTTC. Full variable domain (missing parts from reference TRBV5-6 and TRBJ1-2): DAGVTQSPTHLIKTRGQQVTLRCSPKSGHDTVSWYQQALGQGPQFIFQYYEEEERQRGNFPDRFSGHQFPNYSSELNVNALLLGDSALYLCASSLVRQDYGYTFGSGTRLTVV.

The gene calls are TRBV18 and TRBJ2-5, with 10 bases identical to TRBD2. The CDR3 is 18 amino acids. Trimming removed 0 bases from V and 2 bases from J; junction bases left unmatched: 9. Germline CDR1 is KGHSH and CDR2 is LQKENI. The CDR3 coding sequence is TGTGCCAGCTCACCACCGGCCCTAGCGGGGGCCCAACAAGAGACCCAGTACTTC. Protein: CASSPPALAGAQQETQYF. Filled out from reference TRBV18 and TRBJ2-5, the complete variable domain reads NAGVMQNPRHLVRRRGQEARLRCSPMKGHSHVYWYRQLPEEGLKFMVYLQKENIIDESGMPKERFSAEFPKEGPSILRIQQVVRGDSAAYFCASSPPALAGAQQETQYFGPGTRLLVL.